Below, 21 T cell receptor beta chains from the same sample are listed, as sequenced in a study of blood T cell repertoires in COVID-19. Method: immunoSEQ multiplex PCR; TCRdb's copy keeps in-frame clones and lacks some. The sample lists fewer than 200,000 clones, approximately 85% occurring once. Specimen: PBMCs or T cells enriched from blood (not recorded which). The receptors come from a woman between 18 and 29 years old who had recovered from COVID-19.

The chain couples TRBV19 to TRBJ1-3; D not resolved. The germline V and J ends were trimmed by 7 bases and 2 bases, with 15 bases remaining between them. The CDR3 extends over 15 amino acids. The germline gives CDR1 LNHDA, CDR2 SQIVND (reference sequence). CDR3: CASTPQAVAGNTIYF. The DNA for the CDR3 is TGTGCCAGTACCCCCCAGGCAGTGGCTGGAAACACCATATATTTT.

The chain combines TRBV27 with TRBJ1-5, with TRBD1 matching 7 bases. Germline-derived CDR1 and CDR2 are MNHEY and SMNVEV (reference sequence). This CDR3 is built from 13 residues. J lost 12 bases, V lost 6 bases, and 11 bases had no gene match. CDR3 nucleotides: TGTGCCAGCAGCTTTATAGGGGGCGATAACCAGCATTTT. It translates to CASSFIGGDNQHF.

The V gene is TRBV15, the J gene TRBJ2-7, with 8 bases lining up with TRBD1. The junction had 7 bases not matched to a gene; V was cut back by 7 bases and J by 2 bases. Germline CDR1 LNHNV, CDR2 YYDKDF (reference sequence). This CDR3 is built from 14 residues. CDR3 residues: CATTKGQAPYEQYF. Written as DNA, the CDR3 is TGTGCCACCACCAAGGGACAGGCACCCTACGAGCAGTACTTC.

V is TRBV10-3 and J is TRBJ1-1; 8 bases line up with TRBD1. CDR1 and CDR2 from the germline V gene are ENHRY and SYGVKD. The CDR3 has 16 residues. Losses at the gene ends were 7 bases for V and 5 bases for J; bases not matched to a gene: 15. CDR3 region: CAITEGRGPRPTEAFF. The CDR3 coding sequence is TGTGCCATCACCGAGGGCAGGGGGCCAAGGCCGACTGAAGCTTTCTTT.

V is TRBV18 and J is TRBJ2-3; perhaps TRBD2 as D (5 bases). Trimming removed 1 base from V and 5 bases from J, with 13 bases in between. The length of the CDR3 is 15 residues. The germline V gene has CDR1 KGHSH and CDR2 LQKENI. The CDR3 DNA sequence: TGTGCCAGCTCACCACGAGGGAGTAGCGAAGATACGCAGTATTTT. It specifies CASSPRGSSEDTQYF.

Here the CDR3 reads CAWSPRENYGYTF. The CDR3 nucleotides read TGTGCCTGGAGTCCCCGGGAAAACTATGGCTACACCTTC. V usage is TRBV30 and J usage is TRBJ1-2; D uncertain. In germline, CDR1 is GTSNPN, CDR2 SVGIG (reference sequence). V lost 2 bases, J lost 2 bases, and 9 bases lay in between. This CDR3 comprises 13 residues.

The chain links TRBV5-6 to TRBJ1-6; a weak D match, TRBD1 (6 bases). The CDR3 consists of 15 residues. Germline V gives CDR1 SGHDT, CDR2 YYEEEE. Trimming pared 1 base from V and 9 bases from J, leaving 14 bases between. Written as DNA, the CDR3 is TGTGCCAGCAGCTTGAAACAGGGAGATGGTTCACCCCTCCACTTT. This gives the protein CASSLKQGDGSPLHF.

The rearrangement links TRBV27 to TRBJ1-4; the match to TRBD1 covers 7 bases. This CDR3 comprises 14 residues. The junction had 11 bases not matched to a gene; V was cut back by 8 bases and J by 8 bases. Germline CDR1 and CDR2: MNHEY and SMNVEV (reference sequence). CDR3 sequence: CASSGTALGEKLFF. In DNA form, the CDR3 reads TGTGCCAGCTCTGGGACAGCCCTGGGGGAAAAACTGTTTTTT.

The chain has TRBV5-4 and TRBJ2-3; 7 bases line up with TRBD2. The V segment lost 0 bases and the J segment 1 base; nucleotides outside the gene matches: 2. The germline V gene has CDR1 SGHNT and CDR2 YYREEE (reference sequence). The CDR3 loop spans 15 amino acids. The CDR3 spells CASSLVLAGTDTQYF. The CDR3 coding sequence is TGTGCCAGCAGCTTGGTTCTAGCGGGCACAGATACGCAGTATTTT.

The rearrangement uses TRBV11-2 and TRBJ1-1, with D maybe TRBD1 (5 bases). Germline V gene lookup returns CDR1 SGHAT and CDR2 FQNNGV. This CDR3 contains 13 residues. Trimming left V 0 bases short and J 4 bases short, with 6 bases between. The CDR3 DNA sequence: TGTGCCAGCAGCTTAGAAGGGGTCACTGAAGCTTTCTTT. It encodes CASSLEGVTEAFF.

This clone was detected only a few times. The chain recombines TRBV7-9 with TRBJ2-7; perhaps TRBD2 as D (6 bases). This CDR3 has 13 amino acids. Per germline, CDR1 SEHNR and CDR2 FQNEAQ (reference sequence). V lost 5 bases and J 7 bases, leaving 15 bases between the germline ends. In nucleotides, the CDR3 is TGTGCCAGCAGCCCCCTCCAAGGGAGGGAGCAGTACTTC. Its protein is CASSPLQGREQYF.

J is TRBJ1-6 and V is TRBV28, with TRBD1 matching 8 bases. Trimming took 8 bases from V and 4 from J; bases not matched to a gene: 10. The CDR3 is made up of 16 amino acids. The germline CDR1 and CDR2 sequences are MDHEN and SYDVKM. The CDR3: CASETAGGPYNSPLHF. For the CDR3, the DNA is TGTGCCAGCGAAACCGCAGGGGGCCCTTATAATTCACCCCTCCACTTT. Complete variable domain (other parts from reference TRBV28 and TRBJ1-6): DVKVTQSSRYLVKRTGEKVFLECVQDMDHENMFWYRQDPGLGLRLIYFSYDVKMKEKGDIPEGYSVSREKKERFSLILESASTNQTSMYLCASETAGGPYNSPLHFGNGTRLTVT.

This clone was observed a handful of times. The V gene is TRBV4-1, the J gene TRBJ2-2; 8 bases are a match to TRBD1. J was trimmed by 3 bases and V by 2 bases; bases with no gene match: 8. Germline values: CDR1 MGHRA, CDR2 YSYEKL. This CDR3 contains 17 residues. The DNA for the CDR3 is TGCGCCAGCAGCCAATACCCCAGGGGGCCAGACACCGGGGAGCTGTTTTTT. It yields the protein CASSQYPRGPDTGELFF.

The CDR3 region is CASSPSPTNTGELFF. CDR3 in DNA: TGTGCCAGCAGCCCTTCCCCGACTAACACCGGGGAGCTGTTTTTT. The genes are TRBV5-6 and TRBJ2-2, with D unresolved. V lost 4 bases to trimming and J lost 2 bases, with 12 bases between them. Per the germline V gene, CDR1 is SGHDT and CDR2 is YYEEEE. The CDR3 covers 15 residues.

The rearrangement links TRBV28 to TRBJ1-5, with D unclear. Trimming stripped 7 bases from V and 6 bases from J, with 16 bases between. Germline lookup yields CDR1 MDHEN and CDR2 SYDVKM. CDR3 length: 14 residues. This CDR3 reads CASTEGGEGQPQHF. The CDR3 nucleotides are TGTGCCAGCACCGAAGGTGGGGAGGGTCAGCCCCAGCATTTT. The full variable domain, rest sourced from reference TRBV28 and TRBJ1-5, is DVKVTQSSRYLVKRTGEKVFLECVQDMDHENMFWYRQDPGLGLRLIYFSYDVKMKEKGDIPEGYSVSREKKERFSLILESASTNQTSMYLCASTEGGEGQPQHFGDGTRLSIL.

The genes are TRBV2 and TRBJ2-3; perhaps TRBD2 as D (6 bases). Germline V gene data show CDR1 as SNHLY and CDR2 as FYNNEI. V was pared by 3 bases and J by 5 bases, with 15 bases between. This CDR3 is built from 15 residues. The CDR3 DNA sequence: TGTGCCAGCAGTGAGGATCTCGCAGCGGGAGATACGCAGTATTTT. Translated, it gives CASSEDLAAGDTQYF. Combining the CDR3 with reference TRBV2 and TRBJ2-3 gives the whole variable domain EPEVTQTPSHQVTQMGQEVILRCVPISNHLYFYWYRQILGQKVEFLVSFYNNEISEKSEIFDDQFSVERPDGSNFTLKIRSTKLEDSAMYFCASSEDLAAGDTQYFGPGTRLTVL.

The chain combines TRBV3-1 (or the pseudogene TRBV3-2) with TRBJ2-1; weak D call: TRBD2 (6 bases). The CDR3 runs to 16 residues. In germline, CDR1 is LGHDT, CDR2 YNNKEL (reference sequence). Trimming shortened V by 4 bases and J by 7 bases, and 20 bases separated the two germline ends. This chain's CDR3 is CASSPSGLAYKNEQFF. The CDR3 DNA sequence: TGTGCCAGCAGCCCTTCCGGTCTAGCGTACAAGAATGAGCAGTTCTTC.

V and J are TRBV2 and TRBJ1-1, with 10 nucleotides matching TRBD1. Germline V gives CDR1 SNHLY, CDR2 FYNNEI. The CDR3 is 13 amino acids. Trimming at V came to 8 bases and at J to 3 bases, leaving 3 bases not matched to a gene. This chain's CDR3 is CASRDRGYTEAFF. CDR3 DNA sequence: TGTGCCAGCCGGGACAGGGGTTACACTGAAGCTTTCTTT.

The chain is built from TRBV27 and TRBJ2-5, with D maybe TRBD1 (5 bases). There are 14 residues in the CDR3. Germline-derived CDR1 and CDR2 are MNHEY and SMNVEV (reference sequence). V was trimmed by 6 bases and J by 4 bases, leaving 15 bases between them. CDR3: CASSPIRGVETQYF. DNA of the CDR3: TGTGCCAGCAGCCCGATTAGGGGCGTAGAGACCCAGTACTTC.

The chain has TRBV6-5 and TRBJ2-7; TRBD2 matches 11 bases. The CDR3 spans 15 residues. Germline CDR1 and CDR2: MNHEY and SVGAGI. The J segment lost 7 bases and the V segment lost 4 bases, leaving 9 bases of the junction unmatched. CDR3: CASSLASGRFLEQYF. The CDR3 nucleotides are TGTGCCAGCAGTTTGGCTAGCGGGAGGTTTCTAGAGCAGTACTTC.

Ten or more counts support this clone. The rearrangement links TRBV5-1 to TRBJ2-4; D perhaps matches TRBD1 (6 bases). Germline CDR1 SGHRS, CDR2 YFSETQ. Deletions cut 4 bases from V and 5 bases from J, with 22 bases between. The CDR3 runs to 17 residues. The CDR3 sequence is CASSLGASTGGQNIQYF. The CDR3, as DNA: TGCGCCAGCAGCCTGGGGGCGTCGACAGGAGGTCAAAACATTCAGTACTTC.